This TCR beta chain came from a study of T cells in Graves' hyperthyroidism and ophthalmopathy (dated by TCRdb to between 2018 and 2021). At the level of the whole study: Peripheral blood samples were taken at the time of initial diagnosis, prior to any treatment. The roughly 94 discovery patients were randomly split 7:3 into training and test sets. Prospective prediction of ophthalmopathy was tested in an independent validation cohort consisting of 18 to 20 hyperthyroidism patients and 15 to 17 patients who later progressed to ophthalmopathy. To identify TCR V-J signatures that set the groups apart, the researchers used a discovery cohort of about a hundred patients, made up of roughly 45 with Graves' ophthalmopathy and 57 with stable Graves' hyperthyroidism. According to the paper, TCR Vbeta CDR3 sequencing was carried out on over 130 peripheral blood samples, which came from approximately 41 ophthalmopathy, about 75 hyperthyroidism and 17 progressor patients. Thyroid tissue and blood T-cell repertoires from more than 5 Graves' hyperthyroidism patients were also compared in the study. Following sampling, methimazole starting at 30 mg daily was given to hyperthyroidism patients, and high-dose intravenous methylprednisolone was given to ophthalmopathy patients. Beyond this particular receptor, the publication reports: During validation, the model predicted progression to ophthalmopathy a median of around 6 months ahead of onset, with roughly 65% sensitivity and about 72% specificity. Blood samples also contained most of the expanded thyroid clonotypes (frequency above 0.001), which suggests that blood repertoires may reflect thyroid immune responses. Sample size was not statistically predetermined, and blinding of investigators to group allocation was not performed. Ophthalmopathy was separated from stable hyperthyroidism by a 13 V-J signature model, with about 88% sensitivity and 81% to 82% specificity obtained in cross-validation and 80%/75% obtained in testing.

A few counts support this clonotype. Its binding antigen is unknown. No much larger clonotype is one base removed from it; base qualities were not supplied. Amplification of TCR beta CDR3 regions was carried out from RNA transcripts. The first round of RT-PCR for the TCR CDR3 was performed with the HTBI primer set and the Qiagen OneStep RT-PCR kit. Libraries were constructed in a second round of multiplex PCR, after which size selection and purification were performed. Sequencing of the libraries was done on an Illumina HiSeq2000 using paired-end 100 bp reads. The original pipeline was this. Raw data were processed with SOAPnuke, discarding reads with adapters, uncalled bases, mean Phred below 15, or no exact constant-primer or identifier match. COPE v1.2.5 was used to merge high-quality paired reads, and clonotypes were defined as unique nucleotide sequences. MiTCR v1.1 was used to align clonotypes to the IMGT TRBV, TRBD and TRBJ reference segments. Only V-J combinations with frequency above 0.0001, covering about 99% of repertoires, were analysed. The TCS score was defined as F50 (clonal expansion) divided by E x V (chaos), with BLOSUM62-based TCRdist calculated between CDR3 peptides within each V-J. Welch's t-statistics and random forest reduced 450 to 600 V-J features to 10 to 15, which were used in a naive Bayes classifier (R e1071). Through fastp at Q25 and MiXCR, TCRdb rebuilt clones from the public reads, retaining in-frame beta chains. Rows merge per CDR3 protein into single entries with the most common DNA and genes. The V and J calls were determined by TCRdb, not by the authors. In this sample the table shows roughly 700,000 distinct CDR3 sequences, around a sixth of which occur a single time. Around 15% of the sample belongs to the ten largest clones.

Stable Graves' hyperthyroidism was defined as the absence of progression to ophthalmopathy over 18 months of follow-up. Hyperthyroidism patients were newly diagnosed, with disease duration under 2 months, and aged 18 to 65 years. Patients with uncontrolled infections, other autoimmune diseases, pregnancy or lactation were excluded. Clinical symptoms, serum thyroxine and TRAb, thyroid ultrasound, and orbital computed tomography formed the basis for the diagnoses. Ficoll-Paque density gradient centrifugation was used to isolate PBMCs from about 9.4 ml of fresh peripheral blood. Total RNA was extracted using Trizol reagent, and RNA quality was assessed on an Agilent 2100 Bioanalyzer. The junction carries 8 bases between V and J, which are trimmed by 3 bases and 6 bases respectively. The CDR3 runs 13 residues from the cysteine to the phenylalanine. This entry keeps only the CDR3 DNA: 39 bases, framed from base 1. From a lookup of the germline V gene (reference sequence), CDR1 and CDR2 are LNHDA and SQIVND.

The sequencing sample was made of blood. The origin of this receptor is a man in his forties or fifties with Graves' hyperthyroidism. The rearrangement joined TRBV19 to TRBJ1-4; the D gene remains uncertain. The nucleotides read TGTGCCAGTAGTATGTCTACAGATGAAAAACTGTTTTTT. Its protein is CASSMSTDEKLFF.